Described below is a single T cell receptor (beta chain) sequence and its context. Original data processing: Reference gene primer amplification gave nucleated cell count estimates. The data were produced by immunoSEQ multiplex PCR, yet TCRdb's version contains in-frame clones alone and is incomplete. That table is the source of V, J and clone size, and D and trimming were worked out from the DNA. The sample carries approximately 210,000 clones, roughly 83% recorded once. This record comes from a study of blood T cell repertoires in COVID-19. Study at large: Material from acute and convalescent COVID-19 was sourced from the United States, Italy and Spain. PBMCs, B-cell-depleted T cells, or T cells were the source of the cDNA or gDNA that made up the material.

Germline V gene data show CDR1 as MNHEY and CDR2 as SVGAGI. The V end lost 5 bases, the J end lost 5 bases, and 15 bases lay between the germline ends. The CDR3 is made up of 14 amino acids. The TCR comes from a woman aged 70-85 years with active or convalescent COVID-19. This rearrangement joins TRBV6-5 to TRBJ1-2, with D perhaps matching TRBD1 (6 bases). The source material was peripheral blood. The chain's CDR3 is CASSRSRDIYGYTF. The CDR3 DNA is TGTGCCAGCAGTCGGTCCCGGGACATTTATGGCTACACCTTC.